Listed here is a single T cell receptor beta chain. What it binds is not known. Only in-frame clones appear in the TCRdb table, and some are missing; sequencing was by immunoSEQ multiplex PCR. The profile shows about 50,000 clones, around 83% of them singletons. The germline V gene encodes CDR1 LGHNA and CDR2 YNFKEQ. V lost 6 bases and J lost 0; bases outside the gene matches: 0. The CDR3 extends over 15 amino acids. The record originates from a study of lymphopenia after photon versus proton radiotherapy. The study, taken as a whole, reports: Survival link was tested only in deceased patients; proton benefit remains a possibility. Post-nadir diversity loss with photons came from oligoclonal expansion, particularly CD8+ Temra cells. A bigger post-nadir fall in TCR diversity correlated inversely with survival time in deceased patients. Proton therapy kept repertoires fairly stable, unlike photons, which gained effector/memory cells.

This chain uses TRBV4-2 with TRBJ2-2; 11 nucleotides match TRBD2. The clonotype was recovered from a man aged 50-60 years with gastric cancer. Source: peripheral blood, taken from a patient treated with photon-based radiotherapy. This CDR3 reads CASRTSGTNTGELFF. DNA of the CDR3: TGTGCCAGCAGGACTAGCGGGACGAACACCGGGGAGCTGTTTTTT.